This T cell receptor (beta chain) was recorded in a study of identical twins. Overall study results and limits: Invariant cells of the MAIT and iNKT types might have partly distorted the zero-insertion analyses. Out-of-frame alpha sequences shared by twins were enriched for low generation probability.

Germline lookup yields CDR1 DFQATT and CDR2 SNEGSKA (reference sequence). The CDR3 is 13 residues long. Trimming took 8 bases from V and 4 from J, leaving 14 bases between them. Every one of the donors was a healthy Caucasian. Comment on this clonotype: The antigen is undetermined.

MiXCR, run by TCRdb on the 5' RACE reads, gives a single entry per CDR3 protein. The sample holds under 300,000 distinct CDR3 sequences; about 14% are singletons and the top ten take approximately 8.2%. The chain recombines TRBV20-1 with TRBJ2-2, with D maybe TRBD2 (6 bases). The sample comprised memory (CD45RO+) T cells sorted from blood. This TCR came from a woman between 18 and 29 years old in good health. The CDR3 here is CSTPHSGTGELFF. The CDR3 nucleotides are TGCAGTACCCCTCATAGCGGCACCGGGGAGCTGTTTTTT.